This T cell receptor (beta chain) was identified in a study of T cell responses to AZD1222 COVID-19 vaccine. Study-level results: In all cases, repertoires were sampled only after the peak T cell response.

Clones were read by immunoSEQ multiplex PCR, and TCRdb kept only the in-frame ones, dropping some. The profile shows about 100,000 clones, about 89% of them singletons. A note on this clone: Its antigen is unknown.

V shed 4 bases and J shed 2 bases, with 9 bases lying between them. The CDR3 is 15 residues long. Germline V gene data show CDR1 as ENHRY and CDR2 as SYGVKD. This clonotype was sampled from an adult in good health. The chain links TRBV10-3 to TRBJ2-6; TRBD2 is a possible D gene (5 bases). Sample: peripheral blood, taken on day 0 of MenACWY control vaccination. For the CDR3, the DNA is TGTGCCATCAGTGGTTCGGGGACTGGGGCCAACGTCCTGACTTTC. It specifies CAISGSGTGANVLTF.